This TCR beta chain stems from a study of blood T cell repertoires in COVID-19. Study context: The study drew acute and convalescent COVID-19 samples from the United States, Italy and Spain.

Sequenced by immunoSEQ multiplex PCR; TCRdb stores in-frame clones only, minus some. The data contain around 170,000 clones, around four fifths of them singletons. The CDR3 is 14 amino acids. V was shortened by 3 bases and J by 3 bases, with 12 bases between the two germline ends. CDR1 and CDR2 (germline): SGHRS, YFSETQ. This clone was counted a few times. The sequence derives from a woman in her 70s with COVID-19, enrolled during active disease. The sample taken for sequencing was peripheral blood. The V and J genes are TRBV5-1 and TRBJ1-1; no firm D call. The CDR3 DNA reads TGCGCCAGCAGCTCGGAGGGTGGGCACACTGAAGCTTTCTTT. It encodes CASSSEGGHTEAFF.